These T cell receptor beta chains were read from a single sample in a study of beta chain features in type 1 diabetes. Profiling relied on immunoSEQ multiplex PCR, and the TCRdb table lists in-frame clones only, not all of them. The table lists around 320,000 clones, around 15% of them singletons. Sequencing was done on a sample of central memory CD4+ T cells from blood. These receptors originate from a young man in good health. CDR3s include the opening cysteine and the closing phenylalanine or tryptophan. A D gene is named only where the DNA matches it firmly. A clone size is listed for some rows: how often the clone was seen (once, few, many), or a class if it is expanded.

V gene	J gene	D gene	clone size	CDR3 DNA	CDR3 protein
TRBV7-9	TRBJ2-6	.	many	TGTGCCAGCAGGTCAGGACAGAGCTCTGGGGCCAACGTCCTGACTTTC	CASRSGQSSGANVLTF
TRBV7-6	TRBJ2-5	.	.	TGTGCCAGCAGCCAAAATTGGGGGGAGACCCAGTACTTC	CASSQNWGETQYF
TRBV29-1	TRBJ2-1	TRBD2	few	TGCAGCGTTCGGGCAGCGGGACTAGCGGGAGGGTTCAATGAGCAGTTCTTC	CSVRAAGLAGGFNEQFF
TRBV4-3	TRBJ2-3	TRBD2	few	TGCGCCAGCAGCCGACTAGCGGGGACAGATACGCAGTATTTT	CASSRLAGTDTQYF
TRBV11-2	TRBJ2-1	TRBD2	few	TGTGCCAGCAGCACTAGATCTAGCGGGATTATCTACAATGAGCAGTTCTTC	CASSTRSSGIIYNEQFF
TRBV2	TRBJ2-1	TRBD1	.	TGTGCCAGCGGGCAGGGGGTAGTCGATGAGCAGTTCTTC	CASGQGVVDEQFF
TRBV5-8	TRBJ2-4	TRBD1	.	TGTGCCAGCAGGGACAGGGCCAGAGGCATTCAGTACTTC	CASRDRARGIQYF
TRBV5-5	TRBJ2-1	TRBD2	.	TGTGCCAGCAGCAGGAGGGGAGGGGACAATGAGCAGTTCTTC	CASSRRGGDNEQFF
TRBV9	TRBJ1-1	.	.	TGTGCCAGCAGCTCCTCGGGCAGCCGGAACACTGAAGCTTTCTTT	CASSSSGSRNTEAFF
TRBV19	TRBJ1-5	TRBD1	.	TGTGCCAGTAGTATAGATCCCCTGGGGGGACAGCGAAATCAGCCCCAGCATTTT	CASSIDPLGGQRNQPQHF
TRBV4-1	TRBJ1-1	TRBD1	.	TGCGCCAGCAGCTCCAGAACCGGGACAGGGAATCGGGTGAACACTGAAGCTTTCTTT	CASSSRTGTGNRVNTEAFF
TRBV4-3	TRBJ1-3	.	.	TGCGCCAGCAGCCAAGAAAGGACACTTTCTGGAAACACCATATATTTT	CASSQERTLSGNTIYF
TRBV19	TRBJ1-1	.	.	TGTGCCAGTAGAAACTCGGCCAAGAACACTGAAGCTTTCTTT	CASRNSAKNTEAFF
TRBV2	TRBJ1-5	.	few	TGTGCCAGCAGTCGGATGGAGGGCAATCAGCCCCAGCATTTT	CASSRMEGNQPQHF
TRBV6-6	TRBJ1-1	TRBD1	few	TGTGCCAGCACCAGACAGGGTTCGGCGCGGGCCACTGAAGCTTTCTTT	CASTRQGSARATEAFF
TRBV2	TRBJ1-5	.	.	TGTGCCAGCAGTGAAAAAGGGACGCCCCAGCATTTT	CASSEKGTPQHF
TRBV5-6	TRBJ1-2	.	few	TGTGCCAGCAGCTCCACATCGAGGTCCTACACCTTC	CASSSTSRSYTF
TRBV7-8	TRBJ1-1	TRBD1	few	TGTGCCAGCGCCCGGGCAGGGGGCGCGGGGACTGAAGCTTTCTTT	CASARAGGAGTEAFF
TRBV10-3	TRBJ2-7	.	few	TGTGCCATCAGTGACCTGACCGAAGGGGCCTACGAGCAGTACTTC	CAISDLTEGAYEQYF
TRBV5-1	TRBJ2-1	TRBD1	.	TGCGCCAGCAGCTTGGTCGCCGGGACAGGGGGATTGTATGAGCAGTTCTTC	CASSLVAGTGGLYEQFF
TRBV4-3	TRBJ2-5	TRBD2	few	TGCGCCAGCAGCCAAGAAGTATCCCTAGCGGGGGGTGAGACCCAGTACTTC	CASSQEVSLAGGETQYF
TRBV7-2	TRBJ2-7	.	.	TGTGCCAGCAGCTTGGCCGGAGGGATTGTTGGCGAGCAGTACTTC	CASSLAGGIVGEQYF
TRBV14	TRBJ2-1	.	.	TGTGCCAGCAGCCAGGATCTAGTAGGTGAGCAGTTCTTC	CASSQDLVGEQFF
TRBV2	TRBJ2-1	.	once	TGTGCCAGCAGTACCAATGCGCGGAGCACCCCCTACAATGAGCAGTTCTTC	CASSTNARSTPYNEQFF
TRBV7-2	TRBJ1-2	.	few	TGTGCCAGCAGCCCCCGCGCACAGGCGGGGGGCTACACCTTC	CASSPRAQAGGYTF
TRBV2	TRBJ2-5	TRBD1	few	TGTGCCAGCAGTGCACGGACAGGGGGTCGGGAGACCCAGTACTTC	CASSARTGGRETQYF
TRBV5-1	TRBJ1-1	TRBD1	.	TGCGCCAGCAGCTTGGAAGGGGGCGGCACTGAAGCTTTCTTT	CASSLEGGGTEAFF
TRBV4-1	TRBJ2-5	.	.	TGCGCCAGCAGCCAAGATATAGAGAGGGCAGGGTCAGGGGAGACCCAGTACTTC	CASSQDIERAGSGETQYF
TRBV4-3	TRBJ2-3	.	.	TGCGCCAGCAGCCAAGATGTGGGGGGTTCACGCACAGATACGCAGTATTTT	CASSQDVGGSRTDTQYF
TRBV15	TRBJ1-1	.	.	TGTGCCACCAGCAGAGTTTTAGGGGCAGGAGGGAACACTGAAGCTTTCTTT	CATSRVLGAGGNTEAFF
TRBV30	TRBJ2-1	.	.	TGTGCCTGGAGTACCCCAGGGTTCTACAATGAGCAGTTCTTC	CAWSTPGFYNEQFF
TRBV4-3	TRBJ1-4	.	.	TGCGCCAGCAGCCAGGACGGAGCTGCAACTAATGAAAAACTGTTTTTT	CASSQDGAATNEKLFF
TRBV5-4	TRBJ1-4	.	few	TGTGCCAGCAGCTTGGGAGGCCCCGGGGCTAATGAAAAACTGTTTTTT	CASSLGGPGANEKLFF
TRBV7-2	TRBJ2-3	.	.	TGTGCCAGCAGCTTAGTGTTCGGCGGGATAGGGACAGATACGCAGTATTTT	CASSLVFGGIGTDTQYF
TRBV2	TRBJ1-5	TRBD1	few	TGTGCCAGCAGTGATCGGACAGGGGGGAGACAGCCCCAGCATTTT	CASSDRTGGRQPQHF
TRBV4-3	TRBJ2-3	.	few	TGCGCCAGCAGCCAATACAACAGGGATTCGGGAGATACGCAGTATTTT	CASSQYNRDSGDTQYF
TRBV5-1	TRBJ2-3	TRBD2	few	TGCGCCAGCAGCTTGGAGCGGGAGGGCCGGGATACGCAGTATTTT	CASSLEREGRDTQYF
TRBV5-6	TRBJ2-1	.	few	TGTGCCAGCAGCGTCGGGAATGAGCAGTTCTTC	CASSVGNEQFF
TRBV29-1	TRBJ2-2	.	.	TGCAGCGTTGATTGGCAGTCCACCGGGGAGCTGTTTTTT	CSVDWQSTGELFF
TRBV5-6	TRBJ2-7	.	.	TGTGCCAGCAGTTCCCTGGCTAGCATTCTTCGGTACGAGCAGTACTTC	CASSSLASILRYEQYF
TRBV2	TRBJ2-5	.	.	TGTGCCAGCAGTGCACAACAAGAGACCCAGTACTTC	CASSAQQETQYF
TRBV19	TRBJ1-5	.	few	TGTGCCAGTAGTATTAGGCGGCAGCCCAATCAGCCCCAGCATTTT	CASSIRRQPNQPQHF